This T cell receptor beta chain was captured in a study of T cells after yellow fever vaccination (dated by TCRdb to about 2019). In terms of the full investigation: Libraries from fractions with low cell numbers were prepared with the SMART-Seq v4 Ultra Low Input RNA kit. Blood was collected at multiple timepoints before and after primary and secondary immunization, and bulk PBMC replicates and cell subsets were isolated. Two healthy male donors, one aged 18 to 29 and one aged 30 to 39 years, made up the cohort. Bulk TCR alpha and beta repertoires were sequenced longitudinally to track T-cell clones before and after primary and booster YFV17D yellow fever vaccination.

V has 4 bases trimmed and J has 14 bases trimmed; junction bases matching no gene number 23. Reading from cysteine to phenylalanine, the CDR3 counts 17 amino acids. CDR3 DNA only is kept here, 51 bases in frame from base 1. In the germline V gene, CDR1 corresponds to SGHVS and CDR2 to FQNEAQ. Synthesis of TCR cDNA relied on 5'RACE template switching, a step that introduced a universal primer site along with unique molecular identifiers. Priming for cDNA synthesis came from both the TCR alpha and TCR beta constant segments. Library amplification involved two PCR steps, and the second step added sample barcodes and sequencing adapters. Sequencing of libraries was performed on Illumina HiSeq 2500 (2x100 bp) or NovaSeq (2x150 bp). Turning to the authors' computational methods: Demultiplexing of reads and collapsing into UMI consensus sequences were performed with MIGEC, and V(D)J alignment was carried out with MiXCR. Using edgeR on replicate PBMC samples, clonotypes were called vaccine-responding if FDR was below 0.01 and the log2 fold change was above 5 up to day 15. Bulk clonotypes were assigned CD4 or CD8 identity according to which sequenced CD4 or CD8 repertoire held them at higher abundance. The raw public reads went through TCRdb reprocessing: fastp at Q25, MiXCR clone calling, in-frame beta chains kept. Under each unique CDR3 protein, matching rows form one entry showing the most common genes and DNA. The V and J calls follow TCRdb's processing rather than the paper's. This sample is represented by about 73,000 distinct CDR3 sequences; roughly 8% of them were singletons. Approximately 42% of the sample is in the top ten clones.

Study-wide findings and limitations: A small fraction of clonotypes showed up in both the CD4 and CD8 compartments, probably as a result of convergent recombination. Because abundant contaminating clonotypes from the bulk population could be contained in FACS-sorted repertoires, computational filtering was required. Most clones expanded after primary vaccination were re-detected after the booster (almost 97% of CD4 and more than 70% of CD8), suggesting broad memory maintenance. Because the study included only a couple of donors, the extent to which the findings can be generalized is limited. The secondary T-cell response was found to be weaker but faster than the primary response, with a peak reached on day 5 rather than on day 15.

Interpreted using the paper, the treatment or condition label stands for: live attenuated yellow fever vaccine strain. A standard Ficoll-Paque protocol was used to isolate PBMCs from peripheral blood. CD4 and CD8 T-cell fractions were isolated with Dynabeads CD4 and CD8 positive selection kits. RNA was extracted with TriZol from bulk PBMCs, CD4 and CD8 fractions, and dextramer-positive and dextramer-negative fractions. This clonotype came up a few times. Its antigen is still unknown. Base quality data are lacking; no much larger clone is found one base away. The sample was CD8+ T cells sorted from PBMCs, taken on the day of the yellow fever booster vaccination. This receptor was obtained from a man aged 25-45 years who received the YFV17D yellow fever vaccine. The chain uses TRBV7-8 and TRBJ2-1; TRBD2 aligns with 7 central bases. The CDR3 reads CASSYLLGEGNPMEEFF. Here is the DNA: TGTGCCAGCAGCTACCTCCTTGGGGAGGGAAACCCAATGGAAGAGTTCTTC.